This TCR beta chain stems from a study of shared clonotypes between healthy human individuals. Study-wide results and limits: Depth was large, yet rarefaction showed that sorted-subset sequencing was incomplete.

Details on this clone: The antigen is not known.

At deep level, the assay was performed. Genomic DNA per cell subset filled all wells of several immunoSEQ plates. TCRdb's copy holds only in-frame clones and misses some; the assay was immunoSEQ multiplex PCR. The profile covers just over 2,000,000 clones, with roughly 95% appearing a single time and about 0.13% taken by the ten largest. Germline values: CDR1 MGHDK, CDR2 SYGVNS. Trimming cost V 3 bases and J 1 base, with 11 bases left between them. This CDR3 contains 15 residues. V usage is TRBV25-1 and J usage is TRBJ2-3; TRBD1 is a possible D gene (5 bases). The clonotype originates from a man younger than 35 in good health. Sequenced sample: naive CD4+ T cells sorted from blood. Described subset: CD45RA+ positively selected. CDR3 bases: TGTGCCAGCAGTGAGCAGGGCAGGGGCACAGATACGCAGTATTTT. Translated, it gives CASSEQGRGTDTQYF. The full variable domain, rest sourced from reference TRBV25-1 and TRBJ2-3, is EADIYQTPRYLVIGTGKKITLECSQTMGHDKMYWYQQDPGMELHLIHYSYGVNSTEKGDLSSESTVSRIRTEHFPLTLESARPSHTSQYLCASSEQGRGTDTQYFGPGTRLTVL.